This T cell receptor beta chain was recovered during a study of blood T cell repertoires in COVID-19. V gave up 8 bases and J gave up 0 bases, with 11 bases separating them. CDR3 length equals 14 residues. Germline CDR1 ENHRY, CDR2 SYGVKD. Using immunoSEQ multiplex PCR, the repertoire was profiled, and TCRdb retains in-frame clones only, with some absent. In the table there are nearly 200,000 clones, roughly 88% of which are singletons. V and J are TRBV10-3 and TRBJ2-4, with D perhaps TRBD1 (5 bases). The clonotype was recovered from a woman in her thirties or forties who had recovered from COVID-19. Source material: peripheral blood. The CDR3 DNA reads as TGTGCCATCTCGGACAATCGAGCCAAAAACATTCAGTACTTC. This sequence encodes CAISDNRAKNIQYF.